This paragraph reports one T cell receptor beta chain. Antigen: not known. The data were taken from a study of shared clonotypes between healthy human individuals. In the study overall: The composition of the donors was a couple of women and three men aged 18 to 49.

In replicate PCRs of sorted subsets, 150 to 200 ng DNA, roughly 31,000 T cell genomes, was used. Method: immunoSEQ multiplex PCR; TCRdb's copy keeps in-frame clones and lacks some. The data contain about 2.3 million clones, just over 90% of them singletons. General study points: Depth was large, yet rarefaction showed that sorted-subset sequencing was incomplete. Some clonotypes were shared by all four sorted-subset donors, while others were not shared. The non-shared ones had lower generation probabilities than the shared ones.

This TCR was recovered from a man aged 18 to 35 in good health. Some clones in this sample may be carry-over from other donors' samples. Source material: naive CD4+ T cells from PBMCs. Indicated subset: CD45RA+ positively selected.

In DNA, the CDR3 is TGTGCCAGCAGACTGGGGGGGGAAGCACTAATCTACGAGCAGTACTTC. Translated, it gives CASRLGGEALIYEQYF. The chain has TRBV28 and TRBJ2-7; 7 nucleotides match TRBD2. The V and J ends lost 6 bases and 3 bases, in that order; junction bases with no gene match: 14. Germline V lookup: CDR1 MDHEN, CDR2 SYDVKM. This CDR3 is 16 amino acids long.